One and the same sample provided the 8 T cell receptor beta chains below, sequenced in a study of immune evolution from preneoplasia to lung adenocarcinoma. TCRdb's copy holds only in-frame clones and misses some; the assay was immunoSEQ multiplex PCR. The table has about 4,700 clones, around 82% seen once; the top ten hold approximately 8.3%. The sample was FFPE lung adenocarcinoma in situ tissue. These receptors originate from an older person with lung adenocarcinoma.

DNA for the CDR3: TGCAGCGTGGCCGGGGAGGGGCACGCCCTTAACACTGAAGCTTTCTTT. It encodes CSVAGEGHALNTEAFF. The chain combines TRBV29-1 with TRBJ1-1, with D tentatively TRBD1 (5 bases). This CDR3 comprises 16 residues. CDR1 is SQVTM, CDR2 ANQGSEA, per germline. Trimming removed 6 bases at V and 2 bases at J, with 22 bases between. Full variable domain (outside the CDR3, taken from reference TRBV29-1 and TRBJ1-1): SAVISQKPSRDICQRGTSLTIQCQVDSQVTMMFWYRQQPGQSLTLIATANQGSEATYESGFVIDKFPISRPNLTFSTLTVSNMSPEDSSIYLCSVAGEGHALNTEAFFGQGTRLTVV.

The rearrangement uses TRBV5-4 and TRBJ2-5; D ambiguous. The CDR3 sequence is 13 residues long. V lost 0 bases and J 2 bases, leaving 5 bases between the germline ends. CDR1 and CDR2 from the germline V gene are SGHNT and YYREEE (reference sequence). CDR3 protein: CASSLVSQETQYF. CDR3 DNA: TGTGCCAGCAGCTTGGTCTCACAAGAGACCCAGTACTTC.

Notes on this clone: The junction differs from germline at one of its ends, possibly a read error. As DNA, the CDR3 is TGCAGTGCCCCCGTGACGGGACTTCCCTTC. Amino acids: CSAPVTGLPF. The gene calls are TRBV20-1 and TRBJ2-7; D is perhaps TRBD2 (6 bases). The CDR3 is made up of 10 amino acids. Looked up from germline, CDR1 is DFQATT and CDR2 is SNEGSKA (reference sequence).

The count of this clone is one. V and J are TRBV6-5 and TRBJ2-5, with a possible D match to TRBD1 (8 bases). The V end lost 2 bases, the J end lost 5 bases, and 12 bases lay between the germline ends. The germline V gene has CDR1 MNHEY and CDR2 SVGAGI. This CDR3 comprises 14 residues. In nucleotides, the CDR3 is TGTGCCAGCAGTTACCTACAGGGGGGGGAGACCCAGTACTTC. Amino acid sequence: CASSYLQGGETQYF.

The chain couples TRBV2 to TRBJ1-6; D remains ambiguous. Germline V lookup: CDR1 SNHLY, CDR2 FYNNEI. The V and J ends lost 4 bases and 7 bases respectively, with 17 bases between them. CDR3 length: 16 amino acids. The CDR3 loop is CASSASGYRGNSPLHF. The CDR3 nucleotides read TGTGCCAGCAGTGCTTCGGGATATCGTGGGAATTCACCCCTCCACTTT.

The chain links TRBV2 to TRBJ2-2; D unclear. This CDR3 has 15 residues. The germline CDR1 and CDR2 sequences are SNHLY and FYNNEI. V was clipped by 7 bases and J by 0 bases, with 12 bases between them. The CDR3 sequence: CASNRPTANTGELFF. In DNA, the CDR3 is TGTGCCAGCAATAGACCGACGGCGAACACCGGGGAGCTGTTTTTT.

This clone was detected a few times. V usage is TRBV10-2 and J usage is TRBJ1-2, with TRBD1 matching over 11 bases. CDR3 length equals 15 residues. V was pared by 3 bases and J by 2 bases, with 2 bases of the junction left unmatched. Per germline, CDR1 WSHSY and CDR2 SAAADI. The CDR3 here is CASSDRDRGNYGYTF. The DNA for the CDR3 is TGCGCCAGCAGTGACCGGGACAGGGGGAACTATGGCTACACCTTC.

The genes are TRBV10-3 and TRBJ1-3, with D possibly matching TRBD1 (6 bases). Trimming shortened V by 2 bases and J by 2 bases, and 13 bases separated the two germline ends. The germline gives CDR1 ENHRY, CDR2 SYGVKD. This CDR3 comprises 16 residues. The CDR3 nucleotides read TGTGCCATCAGTGAGAACAGGGCCGGTACTGGAAACACCATATATTTT. It translates to CAISENRAGTGNTIYF.